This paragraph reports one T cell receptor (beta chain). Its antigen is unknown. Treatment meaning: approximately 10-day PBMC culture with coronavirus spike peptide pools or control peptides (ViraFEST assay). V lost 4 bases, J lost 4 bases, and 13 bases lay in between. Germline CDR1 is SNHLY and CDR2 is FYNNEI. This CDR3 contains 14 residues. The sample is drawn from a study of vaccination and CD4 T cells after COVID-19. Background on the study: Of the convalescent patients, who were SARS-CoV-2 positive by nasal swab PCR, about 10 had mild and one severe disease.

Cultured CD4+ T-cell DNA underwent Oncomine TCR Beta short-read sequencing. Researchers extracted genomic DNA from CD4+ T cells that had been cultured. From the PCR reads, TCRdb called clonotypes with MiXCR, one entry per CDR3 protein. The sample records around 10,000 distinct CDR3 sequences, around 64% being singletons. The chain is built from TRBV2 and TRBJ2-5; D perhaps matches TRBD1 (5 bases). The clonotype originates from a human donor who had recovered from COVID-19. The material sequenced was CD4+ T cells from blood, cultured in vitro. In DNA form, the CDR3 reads TGTGCCAGCAGTGCCACAGTCCAGGGAGAGACCCAGTACTTC. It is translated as CASSATVQGETQYF.